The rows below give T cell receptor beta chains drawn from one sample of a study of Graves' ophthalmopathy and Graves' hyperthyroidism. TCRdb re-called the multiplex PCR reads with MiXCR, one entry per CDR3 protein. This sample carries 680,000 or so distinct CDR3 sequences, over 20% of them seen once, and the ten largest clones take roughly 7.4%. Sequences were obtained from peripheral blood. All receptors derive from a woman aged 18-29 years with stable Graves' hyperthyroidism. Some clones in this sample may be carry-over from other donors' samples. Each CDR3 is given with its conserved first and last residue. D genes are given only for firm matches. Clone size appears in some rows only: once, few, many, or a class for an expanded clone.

DNA: TGTGCCAGCAGTTTGTGGGTCCACAGGGGCGGGGGCTCCTACGAGCAGTACTTC; CDR3: CASSLWVHRGGGSYEQYF; J: TRBJ2-7; V: TRBV28; D: NA; size: NA
DNA: TGTGCCAGCAGCTTTCGTACCCTAGCGGGAGGGGTCTCTGGGGCCAACGTCCTGACTTTC; CDR3: CASSFRTLAGGVSGANVLTF; J: TRBJ2-6; V: TRBV7-2; D: TRBD2; size: many
DNA: TGTGCCAGCAGTGAGGGCGTAGGAGAGCAGTACTTC; CDR3: CASSEGVGEQYF; J: TRBJ2-7; V: TRBV2; D: NA; size: many
DNA: TGTGCCAGCAGTAGTATCCAACTTCCACAAGAGACCCAGTACTTC; CDR3: CASSSIQLPQETQYF; J: TRBJ2-5; V: TRBV28; D: NA; size: many
DNA: TGTGCCAGCAGCCCGACACCTGGAAACACCATATATTTT; CDR3: CASSPTPGNTIYF; J: TRBJ1-3; V: TRBV11-2; D: NA; size: NA
DNA: TGTGCCAGCAGGGACAGCCGTAATGAAGCTTTCTTT; CDR3: CASRDSRNEAFF; J: TRBJ1-1; V: TRBV27; D: NA; size: NA
DNA: TGCGCCAGCAGCTTAACGGAAAGAACTGAAGCTTTCTTT; CDR3: CASSLTERTEAFF; J: TRBJ1-1; V: TRBV5-1; D: NA; size: once
DNA: TGTGCCAGCAGTAAAGACAGTCCATCCCAGCATTTT; CDR3: CASSKDSPSQHF; J: TRBJ1-5; V: TRBV12-3/TRBV12-4; D: NA; size: NA
DNA: TGTGCCACCAGCAGAGATCAGCCCGCGGAGCAGTACTTC; CDR3: CATSRDQPAEQYF; J: TRBJ2-7; V: TRBV15; D: NA; size: many
DNA: TGTGCCAGCAGCGCCAACCTAGGCACTGAAGCTTTCTTT; CDR3: CASSANLGTEAFF; J: TRBJ1-1; V: TRBV11-3; D: NA; size: many
DNA: TGTGCCAGCAGTCTACTAGCGGGTACCGGGGAGCTGTTTTTT; CDR3: CASSLLAGTGELFF; J: TRBJ2-2; V: TRBV6-2/TRBV6-3; D: TRBD2; size: many
DNA: TGCGCCAGCAGCCGGACAGGGAGTAACACTGAAGCTTTCTTT; CDR3: CASSRTGSNTEAFF; J: TRBJ1-1; V: TRBV5-1; D: TRBD1; size: many
DNA: TGTGCCAGCAGCTTGACCCAGGGGGAATCATCAGAGCAGTACTTC; CDR3: CASSLTQGESSEQYF; J: TRBJ2-7; V: TRBV7-2; D: TRBD1; size: many
DNA: TGTGCCAGCATCCGCCAGGGACAGAACACCGGGGAGCTGTTTTTT; CDR3: CASIRQGQNTGELFF; J: TRBJ2-2; V: TRBV6-1; D: NA; size: NA
DNA: TGCAGCGTTCAGCCTCAGTACTGGGAGTACTATGGCTACACCTTC; CDR3: CSVQPQYWEYYGYTF; J: TRBJ1-2; V: TRBV29-1; D: NA; size: many
DNA: TGTGCCAGCAGTCCCAGGGGCAGTGGCTACACCTTC; CDR3: CASSPRGSGYTF; J: TRBJ1-2; V: TRBV6-1; D: NA; size: NA